The rows below give T cell receptor beta chains drawn from one sample of a study of T-cell reconstitution after alpha-beta-depleted transplantation in children. TCRdb reprocessed the PCR reads via MiXCR and lists one record per CDR3 protein. The sample yields about 300,000 distinct CDR3 sequences, just over 7.5% seen once. The specimen was peripheral blood, collected 360 days after TCRalphabeta/CD19-depleted stem cell transplant. These receptors were taken from a female patient under 10 years old who had a stem cell transplant for Fanconi anemia, so the T cells may come from the graft donor. Both conserved end residues are part of each CDR3. The D gene is left open where the match is weak. Expanded clones are given a class, and other clones once, few, many or no size at all.

cdr3_nt cdr3_aa cdr3_length clone_size j_call v_call d_call
TGTGCCAGCAGCCCGACCATACGGGGCTCTAGTTACAATGAGCAGTTCTTC CASSPTIRGSSYNEQFF 17 few TRBJ2-1 TRBV11-1 NA
TGCGCCAGCAGCCCGACCAGTGGAAACGAAAAACTGTTTTTT CASSPTSGNEKLFF 14 few TRBJ1-4 TRBV4-1 NA
TGCAGTGCTAGAGCGCGAGCCAATGAGCAGTTCTTC CSARARANEQFF 12 NA TRBJ2-1 TRBV20-1 NA
TGCGCCAGCAGCTTGGAGGCCTCCTGGGATGAGCAGTTCTTC CASSLEASWDEQFF 14 many TRBJ2-1 TRBV5-1 NA
TGTGCCAGCAGTTTAGGGACTAGCTCGAACACCGGGGAGCTGTTTTTT CASSLGTSSNTGELFF 16 many TRBJ2-2 TRBV12-3/TRBV12-4 TRBD2
TGCAGCGTTGCCGACAGGGGCTATAGCTACACCTTC CSVADRGYSYTF 12 many TRBJ1-2 TRBV29-1 TRBD1
TGCAGCCTAAGGGAAGAAACCTATGGCTACACCTTC CSLREETYGYTF 12 NA TRBJ1-2 TRBV29-1 NA
TGTGCCATCAGTGTCAGGTCGGATGAGCAGTTCTTC CAISVRSDEQFF 12 NA TRBJ2-1 TRBV10-3 NA
TGTGCCAGCAGACGACAGGGGTTGATCTACGAGCAGTACTTC CASRRQGLIYEQYF 14 many TRBJ2-7 TRBV28 TRBD1
TGTGCCAGCAGCGTAGCTGTCACAGATACGCAGTATTTT CASSVAVTDTQYF 13 many TRBJ2-3 TRBV9 NA
TGTGCCAGCAGCCTACCCCCTGGGAGGGATCCTGGAAGCTCCTACAATGAGCAGTTCTTC CASSLPPGRDPGSSYNEQFF 20 NA TRBJ2-1 TRBV9 TRBD2
TGCAGTATTGAGATAGCGGGGGGCTTAGCGATCACAGATACGCAGTATTTT CSIEIAGGLAITDTQYF 17 few TRBJ2-3 TRBV20-1 TRBD2
TGTGCCAGCAGCTCCGTAATGGCGGGGACCCAGTACTTC CASSSVMAGTQYF 13 NA TRBJ2-5 TRBV7-2 NA
TGCGCCAGCAGCCTTGGAGGTAACAGGAGGGATACGCAGTATTTT CASSLGGNRRDTQYF 15 few TRBJ2-3 TRBV4-3 NA
TGTGCCAGCAGCTTCCTAGCGGGACTTGAGTTCTTC CASSFLAGLEFF 12 few TRBJ2-1 TRBV7-2 TRBD2